This T cell receptor (beta chain) stems from a study of identical twins. This clonotype was counted many times. The antigen remains undetermined. TCRdb passed the 5' RACE reads through MiXCR, listing each CDR3 protein once. The sample shows approximately 210,000 distinct CDR3 sequences, over 5% of them seen only once. Germline V CDR1 and CDR2: MRHNA, SNTAGT. CDR3 length: 13 amino acids. Trimming removed 2 bases from V and 7 bases from J, with 9 bases in between. Findings and limits, study-wide: Alpha sequences out of frame and shared by twins had excess low generation probability. These conclusions were based on statistical analysis (cross-sectional, not following the same donors).

These sequences were also reported in another study, on T cells expressing NK-cell markers. This second study notes: Dominant NKG2C+ clonotypes were found to form roughly 1.0-7.0% of CD8+ T cells in six donors.

Sample: CD8+ T cells sorted from blood. This TCR derives from a woman younger than 30 in good health. The chain has TRBV6-4 and TRBJ2-1; no clear D. The CDR3 loop reads CASSDTSWNEQFF. The DNA for the CDR3 is TGTGCCAGCAGTGACACGAGTTGGAATGAGCAGTTCTTC.